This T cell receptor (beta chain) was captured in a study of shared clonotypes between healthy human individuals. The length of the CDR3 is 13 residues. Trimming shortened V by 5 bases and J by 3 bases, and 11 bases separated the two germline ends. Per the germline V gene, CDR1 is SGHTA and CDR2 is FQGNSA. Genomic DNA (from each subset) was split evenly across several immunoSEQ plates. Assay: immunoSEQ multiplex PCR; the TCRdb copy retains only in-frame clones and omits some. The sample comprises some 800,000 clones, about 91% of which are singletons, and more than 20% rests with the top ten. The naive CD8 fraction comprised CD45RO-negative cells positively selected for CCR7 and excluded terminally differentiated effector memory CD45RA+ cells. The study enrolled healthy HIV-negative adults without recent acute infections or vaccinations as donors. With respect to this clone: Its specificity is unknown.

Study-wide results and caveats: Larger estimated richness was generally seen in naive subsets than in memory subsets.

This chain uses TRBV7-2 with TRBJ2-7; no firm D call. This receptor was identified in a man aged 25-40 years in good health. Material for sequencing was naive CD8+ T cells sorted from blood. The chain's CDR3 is CASSADWSYEQYF. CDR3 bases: TGTGCCAGCAGCGCCGACTGGAGCTACGAGCAGTACTTC. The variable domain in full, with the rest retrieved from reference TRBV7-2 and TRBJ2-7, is GAGVSQSPSNKVTEKGKDVELRCDPISGHTALYWYRQSLGQGLEFLIYFQGNSAPDKSGLPSDRFSAERTGGSVSTLTIQRTQQEDSAVYLCASSADWSYEQYFGPGTRLTVT.